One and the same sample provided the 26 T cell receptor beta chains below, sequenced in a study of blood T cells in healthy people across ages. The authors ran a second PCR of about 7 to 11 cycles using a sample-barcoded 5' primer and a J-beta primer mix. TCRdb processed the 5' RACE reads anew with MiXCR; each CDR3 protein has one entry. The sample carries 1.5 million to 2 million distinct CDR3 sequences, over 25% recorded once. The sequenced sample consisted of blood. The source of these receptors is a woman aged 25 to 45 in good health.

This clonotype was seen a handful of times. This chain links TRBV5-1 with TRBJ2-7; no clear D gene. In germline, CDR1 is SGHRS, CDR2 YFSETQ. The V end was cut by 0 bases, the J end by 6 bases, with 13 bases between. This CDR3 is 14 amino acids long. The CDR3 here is CASSLEGHSGEQYF. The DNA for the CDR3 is TGCGCCAGCAGCTTGGAAGGGCATTCGGGCGAGCAGTACTTC.

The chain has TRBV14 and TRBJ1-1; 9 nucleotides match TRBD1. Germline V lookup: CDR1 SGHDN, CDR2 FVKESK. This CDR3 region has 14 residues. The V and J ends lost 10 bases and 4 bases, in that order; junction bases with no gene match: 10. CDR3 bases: TGTGCCACCCGGGACAGGGTTGGCAGCACTGAAGCTTTCTTT. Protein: CATRDRVGSTEAFF.

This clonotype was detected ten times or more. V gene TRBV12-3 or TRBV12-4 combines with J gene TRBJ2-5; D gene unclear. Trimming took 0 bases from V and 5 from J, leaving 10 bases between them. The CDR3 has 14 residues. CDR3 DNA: TGTGCCAGCAGTTTAGCGATCGATTTGGAGACCCAGTACTTC. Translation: CASSLAIDLETQYF.

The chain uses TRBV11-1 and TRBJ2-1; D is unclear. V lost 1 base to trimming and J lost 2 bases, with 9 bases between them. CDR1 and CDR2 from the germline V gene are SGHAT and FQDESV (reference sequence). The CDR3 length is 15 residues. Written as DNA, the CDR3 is TGTGCCAGCAGCTTAGGACTTGGAACCTACAATGAGCAGTTCTTC. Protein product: CASSLGLGTYNEQFF.

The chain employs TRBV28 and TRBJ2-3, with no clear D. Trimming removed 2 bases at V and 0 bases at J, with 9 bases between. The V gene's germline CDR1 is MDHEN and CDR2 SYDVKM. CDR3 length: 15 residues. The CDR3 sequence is CASSLLDASTDTQYF. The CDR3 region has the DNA TGTGCCAGCAGTTTACTGGACGCCAGCACAGATACGCAGTATTTT.

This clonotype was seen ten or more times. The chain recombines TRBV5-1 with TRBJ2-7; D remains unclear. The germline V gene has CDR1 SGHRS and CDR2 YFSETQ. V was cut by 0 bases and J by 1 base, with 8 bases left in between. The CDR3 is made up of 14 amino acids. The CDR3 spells CASSLASVSYEQYF. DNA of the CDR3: TGCGCCAGCAGCTTGGCCTCGGTTTCCTACGAGCAGTACTTC.

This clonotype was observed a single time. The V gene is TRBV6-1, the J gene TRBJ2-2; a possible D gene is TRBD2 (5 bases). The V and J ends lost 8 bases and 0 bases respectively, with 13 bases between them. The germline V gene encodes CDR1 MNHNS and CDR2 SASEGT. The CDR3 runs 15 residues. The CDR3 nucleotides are TGTGCCAGCCCTACGGACTCTACGAACACCGGGGAGCTGTTTTTT. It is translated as CASPTDSTNTGELFF.

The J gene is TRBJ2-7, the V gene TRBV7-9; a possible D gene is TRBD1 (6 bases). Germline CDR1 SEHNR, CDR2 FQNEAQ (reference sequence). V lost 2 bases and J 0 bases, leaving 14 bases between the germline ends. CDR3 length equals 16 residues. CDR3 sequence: CASSLTTGLSSYEQYF. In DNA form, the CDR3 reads TGTGCCAGCAGCTTAACGACAGGCCTGAGCTCCTACGAGCAGTACTTC. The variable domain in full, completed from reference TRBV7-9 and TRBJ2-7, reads DTGVSQNPRHKITKRGQNVTFRCDPISEHNRLYWYRQTLGQGPEFLTYFQNEAQLEKSRLLSDRFSAERPKGSFSTLEIQRTEQGDSAMYLCASSLTTGLSSYEQYFGPGTRLTVT.

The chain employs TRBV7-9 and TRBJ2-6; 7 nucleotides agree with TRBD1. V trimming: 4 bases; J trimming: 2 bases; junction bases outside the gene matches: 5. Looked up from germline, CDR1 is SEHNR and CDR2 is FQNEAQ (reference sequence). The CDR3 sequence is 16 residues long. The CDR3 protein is CASSSPDRAGANVLTF. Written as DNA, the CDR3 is TGTGCCAGCAGCTCTCCAGACAGGGCTGGGGCCAACGTCCTGACTTTC.

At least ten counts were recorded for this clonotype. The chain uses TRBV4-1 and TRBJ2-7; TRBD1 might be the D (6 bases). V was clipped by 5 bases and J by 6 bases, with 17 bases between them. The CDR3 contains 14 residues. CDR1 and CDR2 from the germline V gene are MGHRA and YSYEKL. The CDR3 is CASSYRDIQGEQYF. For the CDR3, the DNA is TGCGCCAGCAGCTACAGGGATATTCAAGGCGAGCAGTACTTC.

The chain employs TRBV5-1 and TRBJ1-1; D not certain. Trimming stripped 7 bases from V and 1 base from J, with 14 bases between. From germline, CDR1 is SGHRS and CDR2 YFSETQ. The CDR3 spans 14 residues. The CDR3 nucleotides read TGCGCCAGCCATCCCGCGGGCTCGAACACTGAAGCTTTCTTT. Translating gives CASHPAGSNTEAFF.

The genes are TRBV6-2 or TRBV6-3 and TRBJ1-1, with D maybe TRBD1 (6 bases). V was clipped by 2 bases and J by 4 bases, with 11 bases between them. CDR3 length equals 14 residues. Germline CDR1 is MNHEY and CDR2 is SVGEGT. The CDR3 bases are TGTGCCAGCAGTTACGGGGGCGCGGTCACTGAAGCTTTCTTT. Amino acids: CASSYGGAVTEAFF.

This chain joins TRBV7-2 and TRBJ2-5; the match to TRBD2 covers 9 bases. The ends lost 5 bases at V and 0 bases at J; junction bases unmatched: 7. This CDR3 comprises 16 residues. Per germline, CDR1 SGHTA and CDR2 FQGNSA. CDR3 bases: TGTGCCAGCAGCCTAAGGCTAGCGGGGTACCAAGAGACCCAGTACTTC. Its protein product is CASSLRLAGYQETQYF.

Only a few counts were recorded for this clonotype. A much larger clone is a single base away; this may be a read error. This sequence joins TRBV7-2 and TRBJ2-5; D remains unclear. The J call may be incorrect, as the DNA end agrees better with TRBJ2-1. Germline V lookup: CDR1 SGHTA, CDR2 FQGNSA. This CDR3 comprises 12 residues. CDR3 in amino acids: CASSLFQETQFF. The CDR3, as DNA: TGTGCCAGCAGCTTGTTCCAAGAGACCCAGTTCTTC.

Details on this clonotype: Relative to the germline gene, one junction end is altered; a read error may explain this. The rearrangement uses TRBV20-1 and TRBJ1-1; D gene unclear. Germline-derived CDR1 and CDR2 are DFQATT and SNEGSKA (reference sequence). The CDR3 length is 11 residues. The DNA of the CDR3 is TGCAGCGCTACAGCGAACACTGAAACTTTCTTT. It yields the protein CSATANTETFF.

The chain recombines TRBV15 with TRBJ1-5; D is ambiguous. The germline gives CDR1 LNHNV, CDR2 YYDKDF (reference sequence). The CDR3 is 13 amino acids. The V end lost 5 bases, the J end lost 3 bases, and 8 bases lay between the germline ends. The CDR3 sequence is CATSRHSNQPQHF. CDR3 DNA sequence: TGTGCCACCAGCCGACACTCCAATCAGCCCCAGCATTTT.

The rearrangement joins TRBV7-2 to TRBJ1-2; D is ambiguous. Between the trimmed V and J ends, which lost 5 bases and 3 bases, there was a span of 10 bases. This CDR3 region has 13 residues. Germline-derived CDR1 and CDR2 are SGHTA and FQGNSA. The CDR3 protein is CASSRPADYGYTF. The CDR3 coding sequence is TGTGCCAGCAGCCGTCCGGCCGACTATGGCTACACCTTC.

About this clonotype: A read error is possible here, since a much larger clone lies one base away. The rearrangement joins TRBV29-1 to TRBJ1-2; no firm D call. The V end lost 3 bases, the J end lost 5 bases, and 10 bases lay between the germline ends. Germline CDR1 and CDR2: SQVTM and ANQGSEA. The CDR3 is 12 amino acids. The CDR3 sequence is CSVDSTGYGYTF. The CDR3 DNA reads TGCAGCGTTGATTCTACTGGTTATGGCTACACCTTC.

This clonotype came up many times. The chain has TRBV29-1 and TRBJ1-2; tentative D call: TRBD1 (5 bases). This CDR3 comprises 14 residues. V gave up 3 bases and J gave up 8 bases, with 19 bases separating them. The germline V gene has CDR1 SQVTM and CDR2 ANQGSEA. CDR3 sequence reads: CSVDDHRKAAGYTF. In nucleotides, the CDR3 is TGCAGCGTTGATGACCACAGGAAGGCGGCCGGCTACACCTTC. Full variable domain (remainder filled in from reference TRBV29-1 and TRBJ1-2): SAVISQKPSRDICQRGTSLTIQCQVDSQVTMMFWYRQQPGQSLTLIATANQGSEATYESGFVIDKFPISRPNLTFSTLTVSNMSPEDSSIYLCSVDDHRKAAGYTFGSGTRLTVV.

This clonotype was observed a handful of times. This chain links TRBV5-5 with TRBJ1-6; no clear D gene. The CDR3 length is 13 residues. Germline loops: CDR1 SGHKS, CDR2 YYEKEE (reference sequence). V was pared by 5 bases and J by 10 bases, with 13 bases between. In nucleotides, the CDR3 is TGTGCCAGCAGTTTCCCGACGGAGTCACCCCTCCACTTT. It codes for CASSFPTESPLHF.

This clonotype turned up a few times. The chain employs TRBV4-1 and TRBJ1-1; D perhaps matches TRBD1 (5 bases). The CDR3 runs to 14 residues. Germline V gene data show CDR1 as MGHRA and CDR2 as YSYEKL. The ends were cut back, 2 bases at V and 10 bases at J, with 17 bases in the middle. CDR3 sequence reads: CASSQNDRVGGAFF. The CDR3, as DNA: TGCGCCAGCAGCCAAAATGATAGAGTGGGGGGAGCTTTCTTT.

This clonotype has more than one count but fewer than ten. As DNA, the CDR3 is TGTGCCAGCAGCAGGACTATCACCACCTACGAGCAGTACTTC. Residues: CASSRTITTYEQYF. The rearrangement links TRBV7-9 to TRBJ2-7, with D tentatively TRBD2 (6 bases). V gave up 5 bases and J gave up 2 bases, with 13 bases separating them. CDR3 size: 14 residues. Germline-derived CDR1 and CDR2 are SEHNR and FQNEAQ (reference sequence).

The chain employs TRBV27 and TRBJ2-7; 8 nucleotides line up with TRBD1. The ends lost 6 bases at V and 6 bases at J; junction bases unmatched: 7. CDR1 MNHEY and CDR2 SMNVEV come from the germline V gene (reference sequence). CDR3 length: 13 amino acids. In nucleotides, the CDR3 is TGTGCCAGCAGCGGGCAGGGGGCCCGCGAGCAGTACTTC. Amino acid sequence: CASSGQGAREQYF.

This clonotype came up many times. CDR3 bases: TGTGCCATCAGTGGAGGGACTGGGGCCAACGTCCTGACTTTC. Translating gives CAISGGTGANVLTF. The V call is TRBV10-3, the J call TRBJ2-6, with D perhaps matching TRBD2 (5 bases). The CDR3 length is 14 residues. The germline V and J ends were trimmed by 4 bases and 2 bases, with 6 bases remaining between them. Germline V gene sequence: CDR1 ENHRY, CDR2 SYGVKD.

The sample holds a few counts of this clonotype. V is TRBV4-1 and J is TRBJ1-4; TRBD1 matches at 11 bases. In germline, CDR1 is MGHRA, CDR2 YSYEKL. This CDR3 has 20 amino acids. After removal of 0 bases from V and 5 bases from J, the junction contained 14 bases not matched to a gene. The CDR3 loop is CASSQDNVGQGAVKNEKLFF. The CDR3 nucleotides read TGCGCCAGCAGCCAAGATAACGTTGGACAGGGGGCAGTAAAGAATGAAAAACTGTTTTTT.

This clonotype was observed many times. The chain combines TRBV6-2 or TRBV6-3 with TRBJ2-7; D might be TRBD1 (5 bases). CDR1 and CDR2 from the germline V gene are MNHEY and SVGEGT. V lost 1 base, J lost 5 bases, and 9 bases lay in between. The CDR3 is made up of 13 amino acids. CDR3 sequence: CASSYLQDNEQYF. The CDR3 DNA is TGTGCCAGCAGTTACTTACAGGACAACGAGCAGTACTTC.